The T cell receptor (beta chain) described here comes from a study of T-cell memory formation after mild COVID-19. Study-level information: The two donors had largely donor-specific TCR clusters. Study results and caveats: Clones that contracted from day 15 to 85 had balanced CD4/CD8; later expanders were CD4+ biased.

Comment on this clonotype: Antigen unknown.

Researchers used 5'RACE with constant-segment primers to make TCR alpha and TCR beta cDNA libraries that carry sample barcodes and UMIs. From the 5' RACE reads, TCRdb called clonotypes with MiXCR, one entry per CDR3 protein. The sample consists of about 100,000 distinct CDR3 sequences, over 8.5% of them appearing once. With 5 bases removed from V and 5 bases from J, the gap between germline ends came to 15 bases. This CDR3 comprises 14 residues. Germline-derived CDR1 and CDR2 are SGHAT and FQNNGV. V and J are TRBV11-2 and TRBJ2-5, with a weak D call TRBD1 (6 bases). Sequenced material: PBMCs or a T cell subset sorted from them (not recorded which). The clonotype comes from a young man who had mild COVID-19 (a few samples of this study predate the infection). Cell type and time point are not known. The CDR3 bases are TGTGCCAGCAGCCAGAGGGGGTTTTTGGAGACCCAGTACTTC. This translates into CASSQRGFLETQYF.